The 21 T cell receptor beta chains presented below share a single source sample, sequenced in a study of spatial heterogeneity in lung cancer. Stated time point: blood at routine non-recurrence follow-up after resection. Whole RNA, which was extracted from tumor, nontumor lung tissue or frozen PBMC, was sequenced without any cell sorting. TCRdb redid the calling of the 5' RACE reads with MiXCR, one entry per CDR3 protein. The sample has roughly 120,000 distinct CDR3 sequences; 12% are singletons. The sample in question was PBMCs, obtained at follow-up. These receptors originate from a male donor with early-stage non-small cell lung cancer.

The rearrangement links TRBV7-9 to TRBJ2-1, with 14 bases that match TRBD2. The CDR3 covers 14 residues. The V gene's germline CDR1 is SEHNR and CDR2 FQNEAQ (reference sequence). Trimming took 5 bases from V and 14 from J; bases not matched to a gene: 8. CDR3 bases: TGTGCCAGCAGCCCCGCGGGACTAGCGGGGGATAAGTTCTTC. Protein sequence: CASSPAGLAGDKFF.

This clonotype was detected ten times or more. The genes are TRBV20-1 and TRBJ1-2; D ambiguous. This CDR3 region has 14 residues. Germline assignment: CDR1 DFQATT and CDR2 SNEGSKA (reference sequence). Trimming removed 4 bases from V and 0 bases from J, with 12 bases in between. CDR3 DNA sequence: TGCAGTGCTAACCGACAAACAGCTAACTATGGCTACACCTTC. This encodes CSANRQTANYGYTF.

This clonotype came up many times. The CDR3, as DNA: TGTGCCAGCAGTTCCAGACTAGCGGCACCTTCTAATGAGCAGTTCTTC. Translated, it gives CASSSRLAAPSNEQFF. The J gene is TRBJ2-1, the V gene TRBV6-7; 9 bases are shared with TRBD2. TRBV6-7 is filed as an ORF, its function uncertain. V lost 4 bases to trimming and J lost 7 bases; unmatched junction nucleotides: 11. The CDR3 totals 16 residues.

The sample holds a few counts of this clonotype. The chain combines TRBV1 with TRBJ1-5; whether TRBD1, the table's D call, matches the DNA was not checked. TRBV1 is assigned pseudogene status. The CDR3 runs 14 residues. CDR3 region: CTSSPRSQNQPQHF. For the CDR3, the DNA is TGCACCAGCAGCCCCCGGAGTCAGAATCAGCCCCAGCATTTT.

CDR3 sequence (DNA): TGTGCCAGCAGCTACAGACAGGGACGGTCAGATACGCAGTATTTT. Translation gives CASSYRQGRSDTQYF. The J gene is TRBJ2-3, the V gene TRBV28; 7 positions agree with TRBD1. Germline V lookup: CDR1 MDHEN, CDR2 SYDVKM. The CDR3 has 15 residues. After removal of 6 bases from V and 4 bases from J, the junction contained 10 bases not matched to a gene.

V usage is TRBV29-1 and J usage is TRBJ2-1; no definite D call. The germline V and J ends were trimmed by 3 bases and 10 bases, with 16 bases remaining between them. This CDR3 region has 13 residues. CDR1 is SQVTM, CDR2 ANQGSEA, per germline. The CDR3 loop is CSVDLPPRTEQFF. DNA for the CDR3: TGCAGCGTTGATTTGCCTCCCAGGACCGAGCAGTTCTTC.

This clonotype has a count of ten or more. This chain connects TRBV2 to TRBJ2-3, with TRBD1 identical over 10 bases. V shed 8 bases and J 6 bases; nucleotides not matched to a gene: 11. Germline V gene sequence: CDR1 SNHLY, CDR2 FYNNEI. The CDR3 runs 15 residues. The CDR3 loop reads CASFKDRGIPDTQYF. CDR3 in DNA: TGTGCCAGCTTCAAGGACAGGGGGATACCGGATACGCAGTATTTT.

This clonotype was detected many times. This chain joins TRBV9 and TRBJ2-1, with 9 bases aligning to TRBD1. Germline assignment: CDR1 SGDLS and CDR2 YYNGEE. This CDR3 spans 15 amino acids. The V gene end was trimmed by 3 bases and the J gene end by 7 bases; junction bases not matched to a gene: 8. The CDR3 sequence: CASSAGQGIRNEQFF. CDR3 bases: TGTGCCAGCAGCGCCGGACAGGGGATCAGAAATGAGCAGTTCTTC.

This clonotype came up once. The chain employs TRBV5-1 and TRBJ2-6; no firm D call. Trimming took off 0 bases at V and 0 bases at J, with 4 bases between the two ends. Germline V gene sequence: CDR1 SGHRS, CDR2 YFSETQ. The length of the CDR3 is 15 residues. CDR3 sequence (DNA): TGCGCCAGCAGCTTGGAAGCCTCTGGGGCCAACGTCCTGACTTTC. Its protein is CASSLEASGANVLTF.

This clonotype was seen at least ten times. The chain combines TRBV29-1 with TRBJ1-2; TRBD1 might be the D (5 bases). Germline-derived CDR1 and CDR2 are SQVTM and ANQGSEA. V dropped 4 bases and J dropped 4 bases, with 10 bases sitting between them. The CDR3 has 12 amino acids. Here the CDR3 DNA reads TGCAGCGTTGCGACAGCCGTCTATGGCTACACCTTC. Its protein product is CSVATAVYGYTF.

This clonotype was detected ten times or more. The rearrangement links TRBV7-3 to TRBJ2-1; 12 positions match TRBD2. V was clipped by 5 bases and J by 5 bases; unmatched bases: 10. The CDR3 runs to 17 residues. CDR1 SGHTA and CDR2 FQGTGA come from the germline V gene. CDR3: CASSPTSGGLINNEQFF. The CDR3 nucleotides are TGTGCCAGCAGCCCTACTAGCGGGGGGCTCATTAACAATGAGCAGTTCTTC. Full variable domain (rest looked up from reference TRBV7-3 and TRBJ2-1): GAGVSQTPSNKVTEKGKYVELRCDPISGHTALYWYRQSLGQGPEFLIYFQGTGAADDSGLPNDRFFAVRPEGSVSTLKIQRTERGDSAVYLCASSPTSGGLINNEQFFGPGTRLTVL.

The V and J genes are TRBV4-1 and TRBJ1-3, with D maybe TRBD1 (5 bases). V was trimmed by 2 bases and J by 3 bases, leaving 14 bases between them. There are 16 residues in the CDR3. Germline CDR1 MGHRA, CDR2 YSYEKL. CDR3: CASSQLRGANGNTIYF. The CDR3 region has the DNA TGCGCCAGCAGCCAACTCCGGGGCGCTAATGGAAACACCATATATTTT.

CDR3 sequence reads: CSAFPGLRTDTQYF. The DNA for the CDR3 is TGCAGTGCATTTCCCGGTCTAAGGACAGATACGCAGTATTTT. This chain connects TRBV20-1 to TRBJ2-3; no firm D call. The CDR3 consists of 14 residues. Germline V gives CDR1 DFQATT, CDR2 SNEGSKA (reference sequence). Trimming removed 6 bases at V and 3 bases at J, with 16 bases between.

This rearrangement joins TRBV28 to TRBJ1-5; D is undetermined. V lost 5 bases and J 5 bases, leaving 10 bases between the germline ends. Per germline, CDR1 MDHEN and CDR2 SYDVKM. CDR3 length: 13 amino acids. This chain's CDR3 is CASSPRTYQPQHF. CDR3 sequence (DNA): TGTGCCAGCAGTCCCCGGACCTATCAGCCCCAGCATTTT.

This clonotype was observed many times. The rearrangement links TRBV10-3 to TRBJ2-7; no definite D call. CDR1 and CDR2 from the germline V gene are ENHRY and SYGVKD. The ends were cut back, 3 bases at V and 0 bases at J, with 12 bases in the middle. The CDR3 runs to 15 residues. The CDR3 is CAISDGHSSSYEQYF. The CDR3 DNA follows: TGTGCCATCAGTGACGGTCACAGTAGCTCCTACGAGCAGTACTTC.

In its sample, this clonotype was seen many times. This sequence joins TRBV4-1 and TRBJ2-3, with 9 bases fitting TRBD2. Germline CDR1 is MGHRA and CDR2 is YSYEKL. The CDR3 covers 15 residues. Losses at the gene ends were 5 bases for V and 2 bases for J; bases not matched to a gene: 5. The CDR3 loop reads CASSVSGGLTDTQYF. In DNA, the CDR3 is TGCGCCAGCAGCGTCAGCGGGGGGCTCACAGATACGCAGTATTTT.

The rearrangement joins TRBV28 to TRBJ1-1; the D is unclear. Germline loops: CDR1 MDHEN, CDR2 SYDVKM. The CDR3 is 13 amino acids. V lost 2 bases and J 1 base, leaving 5 bases between the germline ends. CDR3: CASSLNRNTEAFF. The CDR3 DNA sequence: TGTGCCAGCAGTTTAAACAGGAACACTGAAGCTTTCTTT.

Many counts were recorded for this clonotype. The chain has TRBV12-3 or TRBV12-4 and TRBJ1-2, with D tentatively TRBD1 (6 bases). V lost 4 bases and J lost 6, with 15 bases in between. This CDR3 comprises 14 residues. The CDR3 reads CASSYGYRADGYTF. The CDR3 region has the DNA TGTGCCAGCAGTTATGGTTACAGGGCTGATGGCTACACCTTC.

This clonotype is categorized as medium-sized (0.01 to 0.1%). This chain connects TRBV10-3 to TRBJ2-7, with D perhaps assigned TRBD1 or TRBD2 (5 bases each). Trimming took 5 bases from V and 3 from J, leaving 8 bases between them. Germline CDR1 is ENHRY and CDR2 is SYGVKD. The CDR3 has 12 residues. CDR3 sequence (DNA): TGTGCCATCAGTCGGGACCGCTACGAGCAGTACTTC. Translated, it gives CAISRDRYEQYF.

This CDR3 is CASSGGLVTDTQYF. In DNA form, the CDR3 reads TGCGCCAGCAGCGGCGGACTAGTTACAGATACGCAGTATTTT. The chain joins TRBV5-1 to TRBJ2-3, with 7 bases identical to TRBD2. The V gene end was trimmed by 4 bases and the J gene end by 3 bases; junction bases not matched to a gene: 5. The germline V gene encodes CDR1 SGHRS and CDR2 YFSETQ. This CDR3 contains 14 residues.

The chain joins TRBV14 to TRBJ1-2; 9 nucleotides match TRBD1. V gave up 2 bases and J gave up 5 bases; unmatched junction bases: 9. The germline V gene has CDR1 SGHDN and CDR2 FVKESK. The CDR3 has 16 residues. In DNA form, the CDR3 reads TGTGCCAGCAGCCAATCTCACAGGGGGCGCGGGTATGGCTACACCTTC. It encodes CASSQSHRGRGYGYTF.